The 23 T cell receptor beta chains below all came from one sample that was sequenced in a study of blood T cell repertoires in COVID-19. The assay was immunoSEQ multiplex PCR, and TCRdb's table has in-frame clones only and misses some. The data hold 200,000 to 250,000 clones, with approximately 80% observed a single time. The specimen sequenced was peripheral blood. All receptors come from a woman aged 70-85 years with acute or convalescent COVID-19.

This clone appeared a few times. This chain joins TRBV10-3 and TRBJ2-7; 7 bases agree with TRBD2. Germline loops: CDR1 ENHRY, CDR2 SYGVKD. The CDR3 is 15 residues long. V dropped 4 bases and J dropped 7; count of bases not matched to a gene: 13. In DNA, the CDR3 is TGTGCCATCAGTGGTGGGAGGGCCCGTAGCGTAGAGCAGTACTTC. It encodes CAISGGRARSVEQYF.

The chain is built from TRBV15 and TRBJ2-7; 10 nucleotides line up with TRBD1. V was clipped by 6 bases and J by 3 bases; unmatched bases: 8. CDR3 size: 15 residues. Germline V lookup: CDR1 LNHNV, CDR2 YYDKDF (reference sequence). The CDR3 protein is CATRDSGTGDYEQYF. The CDR3 coding sequence is TGTGCCACCAGGGATTCCGGGACAGGGGACTACGAGCAGTACTTC.

The chain couples TRBV6-5 to TRBJ1-2, with a weak D call TRBD1 (6 bases). From germline, CDR1 is MNHEY and CDR2 SVGAGI. V lost 0 bases to trimming and J lost 9 bases, with 14 bases between them. The CDR3 runs to 14 residues. The CDR3 reads CASSYSPRGQSYTF. The CDR3 DNA is TGTGCCAGCAGTTACTCCCCCAGGGGACAAAGCTACACCTTC.

V usage is TRBV6-1 and J usage is TRBJ1-5, with D hard to call. Germline V gene sequence: CDR1 MNHNS, CDR2 SASEGT. CDR3 length equals 16 residues. Deletions cut 2 bases from V and 2 bases from J, with 13 bases between. The CDR3: CASSETIALGNQPQHF. DNA of the CDR3: TGTGCCAGCAGTGAAACAATTGCCCTCGGCAATCAGCCCCAGCATTTT.

This clone was counted only a few times. The rearrangement joins TRBV6-4 to TRBJ1-6, with TRBD1 as a possible D gene (5 bases). The V gene's germline CDR1 is MRHNA and CDR2 SNTAGT. This CDR3 region has 16 residues. V shed 6 bases and J shed 6 bases, with 18 bases lying between them. CDR3 residues: CASRAEGFGGNSPLHF. In DNA form, the CDR3 reads TGTGCCAGCAGGGCGGAAGGGTTCGGGGGTAATTCACCCCTCCACTTT.

This clone was counted a few times. The chain is built from TRBV18 and TRBJ2-2, with TRBD2 matching over 7 bases. Germline assignment: CDR1 KGHSH and CDR2 LQKENI. V shed 1 base, J shed 6 bases, and the junction held 5 bases outside the gene matches. The CDR3 totals 15 residues. Written as DNA, the CDR3 is TGTGCCAGCTCACCACGGGCAAGCGGGGCCGGGGAGCTGTTTTTT. Amino acid sequence: CASSPRASGAGELFF.

The chain is built from TRBV18 and TRBJ2-7, with 7 bases lining up with TRBD2. Trimming at V came to 6 bases and at J to 1 base, leaving 12 bases not matched to a gene. CDR3 size: 16 residues. Germline loops: CDR1 KGHSH, CDR2 LQKENI. This CDR3 is CASSPREAGLSYEQYF. The CDR3, as DNA: TGTGCCAGCTCCCCCAGGGAAGCGGGGCTTTCCTACGAGCAGTACTTC.

The chain has TRBV6-5 and TRBJ1-2; 7 bases fit TRBD1. This CDR3 contains 13 residues. J lost 4 bases, V lost 6 bases, and 5 bases had no gene match. CDR1 MNHEY and CDR2 SVGAGI come from the germline V gene. The CDR3 DNA follows: TGTGCCAGCAGACAGGGGTCTTTCTATGGCTACACCTTC. It specifies CASRQGSFYGYTF.

In its sample, this clone was seen once. The J gene is TRBJ1-1, the V gene TRBV5-5, with D hard to call. Trimming shortened V by 2 bases and J by 5 bases, and 13 bases separated the two germline ends. Germline values: CDR1 SGHKS, CDR2 YYEKEE (reference sequence). The CDR3 consists of 14 residues. The CDR3 reads CASSLEFTVTEAFF. The CDR3 region has the DNA TGTGCCAGCAGCTTAGAGTTTACGGTGACTGAAGCTTTCTTT.

V gene TRBV6-5 combines with J gene TRBJ1-2; 8 nucleotides match TRBD1. The length of the CDR3 is 14 residues. Unmatched junction bases numbered 4, after V lost 7 bases and J lost 0 bases. Germline CDR1 and CDR2: MNHEY and SVGAGI. The CDR3: CASKRQGPNYGYTF. The CDR3 DNA is TGTGCCAGCAAGAGACAGGGGCCTAACTATGGCTACACCTTC.

The genes are TRBV10-3 and TRBJ2-1, with 8 bases matching TRBD2. This CDR3 is built from 16 residues. After removal of 0 bases from V and 8 bases from J, the junction contained 9 bases not matched to a gene. Germline V gives CDR1 ENHRY, CDR2 SYGVKD. CDR3 amino acids: CAISESRRGGRDEQFF. In DNA, the CDR3 is TGTGCCATCAGTGAGTCTAGACGGGGGGGCCGCGATGAGCAGTTCTTC.

V is TRBV7-2 and J is TRBJ2-5; TRBD1 is a possible D gene (6 bases). The CDR3 covers 15 residues. The germline V gene has CDR1 SGHTA and CDR2 FQGNSA. Trimming removed 2 bases at V and 5 bases at J, with 15 bases between. Here the CDR3 reads CASSLLQGRHETQYF. For the CDR3, the DNA is TGTGCCAGCAGCTTACTGCAGGGGCGTCATGAGACCCAGTACTTC.

The chain employs TRBV6-1 and TRBJ2-7; possibly TRBD1 for D (6 bases). Germline V gene data show CDR1 as MNHNS and CDR2 as SASEGT. The CDR3 consists of 16 residues. Trimming pared 4 bases from V and 5 bases from J, leaving 21 bases between. The CDR3 region is CASSAAGVLLLNEQYF. The CDR3 coding sequence is TGTGCCAGCAGTGCAGCAGGGGTACTTTTACTAAACGAGCAGTACTTC.

This chain links TRBV5-6 with TRBJ2-3; D unclear. This CDR3 contains 14 residues. Germline CDR1 reads SGHDT; CDR2 reads YYEEEE. V was shortened by 0 bases and J by 2 bases, with 7 bases between the two germline ends. The CDR3 DNA reads TGTGCCAGCAGCTTGGGATTCTACACAGATACGCAGTATTTT. Protein sequence: CASSLGFYTDTQYF. The whole variable domain, remainder taken from reference TRBV5-6 and TRBJ2-3, is DAGVTQSPTHLIKTRGQQVTLRCSPKSGHDTVSWYQQALGQGPQFIFQYYEEEERQRGNFPDRFSGHQFPNYSSELNVNALLLGDSALYLCASSLGFYTDTQYFGPGTRLTVL.

This chain links TRBV5-1 with TRBJ2-1; 8 bases agree with TRBD2. Looked up from germline, CDR1 is SGHRS and CDR2 is YFSETQ. The CDR3 is made up of 15 amino acids. J gave up 3 bases and V 7 bases, and 9 bases lay outside the gene matches. The CDR3 DNA reads TGCGCCAGCGACGAGACCGGGACTAGCTACAATGAGCAGTTCTTC. It yields the protein CASDETGTSYNEQFF. The variable domain in full, with the rest retrieved from reference TRBV5-1 and TRBJ2-1, is KAGVTQTPRYLIKTRGQQVTLSCSPISGHRSVSWYQQTPGQGLQFLFEYFSETQRNKGNFPGRFSGRQFSNSRSEMNVSTLELGDSALYLCASDETGTSYNEQFFGPGTRLTVL.

The chain is built from TRBV10-3 and TRBJ2-5, with 8 bases identical to TRBD2. CDR3 size: 17 residues. V lost 2 bases, J lost 1 base, and 9 bases stayed unmatched. Germline lookup yields CDR1 ENHRY and CDR2 SYGVKD. This CDR3 reads CAISEALLAGGQETQYF. The CDR3 DNA reads TGTGCCATCAGTGAGGCCCTTTTGGCGGGGGGCCAAGAGACCCAGTACTTC.

The chain has TRBV5-1 and TRBJ2-7, with a tentative D call TRBD2 (7 bases). CDR3 length: 14 amino acids. V was cut by 2 bases and J by 3 bases, with 12 bases left in between. CDR1 is SGHRS, CDR2 YFSETQ, per germline. CDR3 amino acids: CASSFGGAVYEQYF. CDR3 nucleotides: TGCGCCAGCAGCTTTGGGGGGGCGGTCTACGAGCAGTACTTC.

V and J are TRBV11-2 and TRBJ2-5; TRBD1 might be the D (6 bases). There are 16 residues in the CDR3. Germline V lookup: CDR1 SGHAT, CDR2 FQNNGV. V gave up 5 bases and J gave up 7 bases, with 23 bases separating them. The CDR3 reads CASSPEGDRGMGTQYF. CDR3 nucleotide sequence: TGTGCCAGCAGCCCCGAGGGGGATCGAGGGATGGGGACCCAGTACTTC.

CDR3 DNA: TGTGCCAGCAGCTACCGGGACAGGGATTCACCCCTCCACTTT. Residues: CASSYRDRDSPLHF. The chain recombines TRBV7-2 with TRBJ1-6; 9 positions match TRBD1. Germline CDR1 reads SGHTA; CDR2 reads FQGNSA. The CDR3 covers 14 residues. V shed 4 bases and J 8 bases; nucleotides not matched to a gene: 3.

V usage is TRBV3-1 (or the pseudogene TRBV3-2) and J usage is TRBJ1-6; D is uncertain. CDR3 size: 16 residues. Germline V gene lookup returns CDR1 LGHDT and CDR2 YNNKEL (reference sequence). The ends were cut back, 3 bases at V and 0 bases at J, with 9 bases in the middle. The CDR3 is CASSHRLSSYNSPLHF. In DNA, the CDR3 is TGTGCCAGCAGCCATCGACTGAGCTCCTATAATTCACCCCTCCACTTT.

The rearrangement uses TRBV3-1 (or the pseudogene TRBV3-2) and TRBJ1-1; D is ambiguous. V was trimmed by 0 bases and J by 4 bases, leaving 12 bases between them. Germline CDR1 LGHDT, CDR2 YNNKEL (reference sequence). This CDR3 spans 15 amino acids. This CDR3 reads CASSQDGRASTEAFF. CDR3 bases: TGTGCCAGCAGCCAAGATGGGAGGGCGAGCACTGAAGCTTTCTTT.

This sequence joins TRBV7-9 and TRBJ1-4; 11 bases agree with TRBD1. This CDR3 comprises 15 residues. The V gene's germline CDR1 is SEHNR and CDR2 FQNEAQ (reference sequence). With V trimmed by 3 bases and J by 8 bases, 5 bases remained unmatched. The CDR3 is CASSFWTGGTEKLFF. For the CDR3, the DNA is TGTGCCAGCAGCTTTTGGACAGGGGGCACGGAAAAACTGTTTTTT.

The CDR3 loop is CASSESFGLAGVYTQYF. CDR3 bases: TGCGCCAGCAGTGAGTCTTTCGGACTAGCGGGGGTGTATACGCAGTATTTT. The chain has TRBV10-1 and TRBJ2-3; 13 nucleotides align to TRBD2. CDR3 length: 17 amino acids. Germline CDR1 and CDR2: WNHNN and SYGVQD (reference sequence). Losses at the gene ends were 0 bases for V and 7 bases for J; bases not matched to a gene: 7.